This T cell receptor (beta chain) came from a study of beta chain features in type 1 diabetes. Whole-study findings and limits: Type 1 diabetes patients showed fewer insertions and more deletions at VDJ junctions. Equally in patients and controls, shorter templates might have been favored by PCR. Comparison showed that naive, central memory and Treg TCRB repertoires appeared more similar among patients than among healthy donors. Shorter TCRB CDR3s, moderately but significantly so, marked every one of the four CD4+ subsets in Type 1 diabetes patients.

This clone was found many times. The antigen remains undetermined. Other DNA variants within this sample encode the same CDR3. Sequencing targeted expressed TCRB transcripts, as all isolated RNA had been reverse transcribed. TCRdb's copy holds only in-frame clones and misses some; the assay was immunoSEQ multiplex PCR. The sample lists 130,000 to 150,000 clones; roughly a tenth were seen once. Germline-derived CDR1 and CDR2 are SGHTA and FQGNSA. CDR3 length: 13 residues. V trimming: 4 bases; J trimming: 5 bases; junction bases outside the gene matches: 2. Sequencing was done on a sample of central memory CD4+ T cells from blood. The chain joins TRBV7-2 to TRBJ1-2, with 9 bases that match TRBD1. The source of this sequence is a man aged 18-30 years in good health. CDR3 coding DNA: TGTGCCAGCAGCTCCGGACAGGGGTATGGCTACACCTTC. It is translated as CASSSGQGYGYTF.